Listed here are 31 T cell receptor beta chains from one sample, sequenced in a study of a mutant IDH1 vaccine in newly diagnosed glioma. Described time point: baseline, week 1 (first vaccination visit). Treatment denoted: pre-vaccination baseline after standard-of-care therapy. Profiling relied on immunoSEQ multiplex PCR, and the TCRdb table lists in-frame clones only, not all of them. This sample yields around 59,000 clones, of which around 92% are seen a single time; about 2.5% belongs to the top ten. The sample here was PBMCs, taken from a glioma patient treated with radiotherapy, temozolomide or both. Source of these receptors: a man aged 45-60 years with glioma.

The rearrangement uses TRBV6-6 and TRBJ1-2; TRBD1 aligns across 7 bases. From germline, CDR1 is MNHNY and CDR2 SVGAGI (reference sequence). The ends lost 6 bases at V and 1 base at J; junction bases unmatched: 5. CDR3 size: 14 residues. CDR3 DNA sequence: TGTGCCAGCAGGCGACAGGGCGGTAACTATGGCTACACCTTC. Amino acid sequence: CASRRQGGNYGYTF.

The J gene is TRBJ2-2, the V gene TRBV5-1, with unresolved D. The CDR3 sequence is 16 residues long. Looked up from germline, CDR1 is SGHRS and CDR2 is YFSETQ. V was cut by 0 bases and J by 0 bases, with 9 bases left in between. DNA for the CDR3: TGCGCCAGCAGCTTGGGGCAGTTCGCGAACACCGGGGAGCTGTTTTTT. This gives the protein CASSLGQFANTGELFF.

J is TRBJ2-2 and V is TRBV4-2; 8 bases are shared with TRBD1. The trim removed 2 bases at V and 6 bases at J, leaving 14 bases unmatched. CDR1 is LGHNA, CDR2 YNFKEQ, per germline. The CDR3 loop spans 18 amino acids. CDR3 protein: CASSQSTGGRRSAGELFF. The CDR3 DNA follows: TGTGCCAGCAGCCAATCCACAGGGGGTCGCCGTAGCGCCGGGGAGCTGTTTTTT.

This chain uses TRBV5-1 with TRBJ2-7; a possible D gene is TRBD2 (5 bases). V was shortened by 0 bases and J by 4 bases, with 8 bases between the two germline ends. The CDR3 sequence is 13 residues long. Germline V lookup: CDR1 SGHRS, CDR2 YFSETQ. The CDR3 DNA is TGCGCCAGCAGCTTGGGAGCGGTGTACGAGCAGTACTTC. Amino acids: CASSLGAVYEQYF.

V and J are TRBV4-1 and TRBJ1-5; D not resolved. This CDR3 region has 14 residues. With 1 base removed from V and 5 bases from J, the gap between germline ends came to 9 bases. Germline lookup yields CDR1 MGHRA and CDR2 YSYEKL. CDR3 bases: TGCGCCAGCAGCCAAGTAGGGAGCGATCAGCCCCAGCATTTT. Translated: CASSQVGSDQPQHF.

The chain joins TRBV2 to TRBJ1-2; perhaps TRBD1 as D (5 bases). Trimming shortened V by 0 bases and J by 5 bases, and 10 bases separated the two germline ends. Looked up from germline, CDR1 is SNHLY and CDR2 is FYNNEI. The CDR3 runs 14 residues. CDR3: CASSEAGTAYGYTF. The CDR3 DNA is TGTGCCAGCAGTGAAGCCGGGACGGCATATGGCTACACCTTC.

The chain uses TRBV28 and TRBJ2-5; D may be TRBD1 (6 bases). V was trimmed by 6 bases and J by 0 bases, leaving 14 bases between them. Germline-derived CDR1 and CDR2 are MDHEN and SYDVKM. The CDR3 spans 15 residues. The CDR3 here is CASSSPGQDQETQYF. CDR3 nucleotide sequence: TGTGCCAGCAGCTCCCCGGGACAAGACCAAGAGACCCAGTACTTC.

This chain connects TRBV28 to TRBJ1-1; D is possibly TRBD1 (5 bases). Germline CDR1 and CDR2: MDHEN and SYDVKM. V lost 6 bases and J 5 bases, leaving 19 bases between the germline ends. This CDR3 spans 15 amino acids. The CDR3 spells CASSPGGGVRTEAFF. CDR3 DNA sequence: TGTGCCAGCAGCCCCGGGGGGGGTGTGAGGACTGAAGCTTTCTTT.

The gene calls are TRBV30 and TRBJ2-3; 9 bases fit TRBD1. The V segment lost 2 bases and the J segment 4 bases; nucleotides outside the gene matches: 7. Germline CDR1 and CDR2: GTSNPN and SVGIG (reference sequence). The CDR3 sequence is 15 residues long. As DNA, the CDR3 is TGTGCCTGGAGTTCCATGACAGGGGGGTCAGATACGCAGTATTTT. This gives the protein CAWSSMTGGSDTQYF.

This clone has just one count. The chain combines TRBV7-2 with TRBJ2-2, with D perhaps TRBD1 or TRBD2 (5 bases each). Germline-derived CDR1 and CDR2 are SGHTA and FQGNSA. The CDR3 totals 17 residues. The ends were cut back, 1 base at V and 7 bases at J, with 19 bases in the middle. The CDR3 spells CASSLGWGRPEVGELFF. In DNA, the CDR3 is TGTGCCAGCAGCTTAGGGTGGGGACGGCCGGAGGTCGGGGAGCTGTTTTTT. Complete variable domain (other parts from reference TRBV7-2 and TRBJ2-2): GAGVSQSPSNKVTEKGKDVELRCDPISGHTALYWYRQSLGQGLEFLIYFQGNSAPDKSGLPSDRFSAERTGGSVSTLTIQRTQQEDSAVYLCASSLGWGRPEVGELFFGEGSRLTVL.

J is TRBJ1-2 and V is TRBV6-1; D is undetermined. CDR1 MNHNS and CDR2 SASEGT come from the germline V gene. The CDR3 spans 13 residues. Trimming took off 10 bases at V and 2 bases at J, with 14 bases between the two ends. The CDR3: CATSLGDNYGYTF. CDR3 coding DNA: TGTGCCACCTCCCTGGGAGACAACTATGGCTACACCTTC.

The gene calls are TRBV2 and TRBJ2-7; D is unclear. There are 14 residues in the CDR3. CDR1 is SNHLY, CDR2 FYNNEI, per germline. Between the trimmed V and J ends, which lost 7 bases and 3 bases, there was a span of 16 bases. CDR3 region: CASNPTIGDYEQYF. The DNA of the CDR3 is TGTGCCAGCAATCCGACAATTGGGGACTACGAGCAGTACTTC.

The chain combines TRBV9 with TRBJ2-3; D possibly corresponds to TRBD2 (6 bases). V was cut by 4 bases and J by 0 bases, with 18 bases left in between. Germline V gene sequence: CDR1 SGDLS, CDR2 YYNGEE. CDR3 length: 17 amino acids. This CDR3 reads CASSPGGVGGSTDTQYF. In DNA, the CDR3 is TGTGCCAGCAGCCCCGGAGGAGTGGGGGGTAGCACAGATACGCAGTATTTT.

The chain joins TRBV29-1 to TRBJ2-3; TRBD2 matches at 8 bases. The J segment lost 2 bases and the V segment lost 8 bases, leaving 6 bases of the junction unmatched. Germline V gene sequence: CDR1 SQVTM, CDR2 ANQGSEA. The CDR3 has 13 amino acids. CDR3 nucleotide sequence: TGCAGCACACTTAGCGGGAACACAGATACGCAGTATTTT. Protein product: CSTLSGNTDTQYF.

J is TRBJ2-5 and V is TRBV7-3, with TRBD2 matching 14 bases. CDR1 and CDR2 (germline): SGHTA, FQGTGA. The CDR3 has 16 amino acids. V trimming: 5 bases; J trimming: 4 bases; junction bases outside the gene matches: 6. In nucleotides, the CDR3 is TGTGCCAGCAGCGCCTCGGGACTAGCGGGAGTAGAGACCCAGTACTTC. This sequence encodes CASSASGLAGVETQYF.

Note on this clone: One end of the junction fails to match germline, which may point to a read error. The rearrangement joins TRBV9 to TRBJ2-5, with 10 bases identical to TRBD2. The CDR3 sequence is 18 residues long. The germline gives CDR1 SGDLS, CDR2 YYNGEE. The CDR3 region has the DNA TGTGCCAGCAGCGTAGGAGGGGAAGCGGGAGGGCCCCAAAAGACCCAGTACTTC. Protein product: CASSVGGEAGGPQKTQYF.

Only one count was recorded for this clone. This chain links TRBV6-5 with TRBJ2-7; D might be TRBD1 (6 bases). Germline lookup yields CDR1 MNHEY and CDR2 SVGAGI. This CDR3 is built from 14 residues. Deletions cut 0 bases from V and 5 bases from J, with 11 bases between. In DNA, the CDR3 is TGTGCCAGCAGTTACTCTAGGGGGATCGACGAGCAGTACTTC. The encoded protein is CASSYSRGIDEQYF.

The chain carries TRBV7-8 and TRBJ1-1; D is undetermined. The germline V gene has CDR1 SGHVS and CDR2 FQNEAQ. V lost 1 base and J lost 1, with 10 bases in between. This CDR3 region has 15 residues. DNA of the CDR3: TGTGCCAGCAGCTTAGAACGCACTTCGAACACTGAAGCTTTCTTT. Translated: CASSLERTSNTEAFF.

The rearrangement links TRBV19 to TRBJ1-5; 7 positions match TRBD1. Germline-derived CDR1 and CDR2 are LNHDA and SQIVND (reference sequence). The CDR3 spans 16 residues. With V trimmed by 6 bases and J by 2 bases, 10 bases remained unmatched. The CDR3 loop is CASRGGTGARNQPQHF. The DNA of the CDR3 is TGTGCCAGTAGGGGCGGCACAGGGGCCCGCAATCAGCCCCAGCATTTT. The whole variable domain, filled in from reference TRBV19 and TRBJ1-5, reads DGGITQSPKYLFRKEGQNVTLSCEQNLNHDAMYWYRQDPGQGLRLIYYSQIVNDFQKGDIAEGYSVSREKKESFPLTVTSAQKNPTAFYLCASRGGTGARNQPQHFGDGTRLSIL.

DNA of the CDR3: TGTGCCACGGCCGAGAACGCGAACACCGGGGAGCTGTTTTTT. It codes for CATAENANTGELFF. The chain recombines TRBV11-3 with TRBJ2-2; D unresolved. V was clipped by 10 bases and J by 0 bases, with 12 bases between them. This CDR3 is 14 amino acids long. CDR1 and CDR2 from the germline V gene are SGHNT and YENEEA.

This clone has only a few counts. This rearrangement joins TRBV30 to TRBJ1-1, with TRBD1 matching 8 bases. Germline-derived CDR1 and CDR2 are GTSNPN and SVGIG (reference sequence). The V gene end was trimmed by 6 bases and the J gene end by 0 bases; junction bases not matched to a gene: 6. The length of the CDR3 is 14 residues. CDR3 nucleotides: TGTGCCTGCAGACAGGGGACCTTGAACACTGAAGCTTTCTTT. Its protein is CACRQGTLNTEAFF.

This clone was recorded only once. The V gene is TRBV7-2, the J gene TRBJ1-5, with unresolved D. This CDR3 is 13 amino acids long. The germline V gene has CDR1 SGHTA and CDR2 FQGNSA. Trimming removed 1 base from V and 5 bases from J, with 6 bases in between. CDR3 residues: CASSLGQHQPQHF. CDR3 sequence (DNA): TGTGCCAGCAGCTTAGGACAACATCAGCCCCAGCATTTT.

The CDR3 bases are TGTGCCAGCAGCCAAGGGACAGGGACAGGGGGCTACGAGCAGTACTTC. It yields the protein CASSQGTGTGGYEQYF. V is TRBV4-2 and J is TRBJ2-7; 11 bases agree with TRBD1. There are 16 residues in the CDR3. Germline assignment: CDR1 LGHNA and CDR2 YNFKEQ. Germline trimming cut 1 base from V and 3 bases from J; bases unmatched to any gene: 5.

The CDR3: CASSLGGDRTYGYTF. CDR3 DNA: TGTGCCAGCAGCTTAGGAGGGGACAGGACCTATGGCTACACCTTC. The rearrangement uses TRBV7-9 and TRBJ1-2, with 8 bases identical to TRBD1. The V and J ends lost 1 base and 4 bases, in that order; junction bases with no gene match: 5. The CDR3 runs 15 residues. Per germline, CDR1 SEHNR and CDR2 FQNEAQ (reference sequence). The entire variable domain, with the rest obtained from reference TRBV7-9 and TRBJ1-2, is as follows: DTGVSQNPRHKITKRGQNVTFRCDPISEHNRLYWYRQTLGQGPEFLTYFQNEAQLEKSRLLSDRFSAERPKGSFSTLEIQRTEQGDSAMYLCASSLGGDRTYGYTFGSGTRLTVV.

This chain connects TRBV7-9 to TRBJ1-4; no definite D call. Germline V CDR1 and CDR2: SEHNR, FQNEAQ (reference sequence). V shed 6 bases and J shed 2 bases, with 13 bases lying between them. This CDR3 spans 15 amino acids. CDR3 coding DNA: TGTGCCAGCAGTGTCGAAGGCTACACTAATGAAAAACTGTTTTTT. This translates into CASSVEGYTNEKLFF.

CDR3 in amino acids: CAWRAHGTGANVLTF. CDR3 coding DNA: TGTGCCTGGAGGGCTCACGGGACAGGGGCCAACGTCCTGACTTTC. This chain uses TRBV30 with TRBJ2-6, with D maybe TRBD1 (6 bases). CDR1 GTSNPN and CDR2 SVGIG come from the germline V gene (reference sequence). V shed 3 bases and J shed 4 bases, with 13 bases lying between them. The CDR3 loop spans 15 amino acids.

There are a few counts of this clone. The chain combines TRBV7-2 with TRBJ2-7; D gene uncertain. Germline CDR1 reads SGHTA; CDR2 reads FQGNSA. V dropped 5 bases and J dropped 0 bases, with 11 bases sitting between them. The CDR3 has 14 residues. The CDR3 coding sequence is TGTGCCAGCAGCCCCGTTCGGTACTCCTACGAGCAGTACTTC. Encoded protein: CASSPVRYSYEQYF.

The chain links TRBV7-6 to TRBJ2-5; D gene ambiguous. The CDR3 length is 11 residues. CDR1 SGHVS and CDR2 FNYEAQ come from the germline V gene. Trimming took 4 bases from V and 5 from J, leaving 5 bases between them. CDR3 protein: CASSWRETQYF. The CDR3 DNA follows: TGTGCCAGCAGCTGGCGGGAGACCCAGTACTTC.

The chain carries TRBV18 and TRBJ1-1; 8 nucleotides agree with TRBD1. CDR1 KGHSH and CDR2 LQKENI come from the germline V gene. The CDR3 is 15 amino acids. Losses at the gene ends were 3 bases for V and 1 base for J; bases not matched to a gene: 4. CDR3 protein: CASSPGQATNTEAFF. As DNA, the CDR3 is TGTGCCAGCTCACCGGGACAGGCTACGAACACTGAAGCTTTCTTT.

This chain connects TRBV28 to TRBJ1-5; D is unresolved. Germline-derived CDR1 and CDR2 are MDHEN and SYDVKM. CDR3 length: 12 residues. Trimming pared 0 bases from V and 4 bases from J, leaving 1 base between. The CDR3 DNA sequence: TGTGCCAGCAGTTTATGGAATCAGCCCCAGCATTTT. Translating gives CASSLWNQPQHF.

This clone has just one count. The V gene is TRBV5-6, the J gene TRBJ2-3; D unresolved. Germline values: CDR1 SGHDT, CDR2 YYEEEE. V shed 5 bases and J shed 1 base, with 11 bases lying between them. The CDR3 sequence is 14 residues long. The CDR3 spells CASRLGVGTDTQYF. The CDR3, as DNA: TGTGCCAGCAGGCTGGGCGTGGGCACAGATACGCAGTATTTT.